This TCR beta chain came from a study of a mutant IDH1 vaccine in newly diagnosed glioma (dated by TCRdb to the early 2020s). Describing the broader study: The roughly 33 treated patients were approximately 62% male and around 40% female, with a mean age of roughly 40 years. Peripheral blood samples were drawn at six visits, namely V03 (baseline), V05, V07, V10, V12 and V13. Longitudinal TCRB deep sequencing was performed for about 25 treated patients wherever samples were available for exploratory analyses. Prior to enrollment, patients had been given standard therapy consisting of radiotherapy alone, temozolomide alone, or radiochemotherapy with temozolomide, with the combination given to most patients.

The time point label of this sample denotes: baseline, week 1 (first vaccination visit). This specimen's treatment or condition label, per the study, means: pre-vaccination baseline after standard-of-care therapy. The donors had newly diagnosed IDH1-mutant astrocytomas of WHO grade 3 or 4 that showed loss of nuclear ATRX. The samples were drawn from NOA16, a multicentre, single-arm, open-label phase I trial in Germany that tested a mutant IDH1 peptide vaccine in humans for the first time. For immunogenicity testing, the blood drawn at visit V03 was used as the baseline sample. Genomic DNA for TCRB sequencing was extracted from EDTA blood using the DNeasy Blood and Tissue Kit. Study-wide conclusions, independent of this receptor: PBMC samples for TCRB deep sequencing were selected based on availability. Immune responses induced by the vaccine were seen in around 94% of patients across multiple MHC alleles. Pseudoprogression seemed to be unrelated to changes in the top peripheral T cell clonotypes found by TCRB sequencing. It was noted by the authors that analyses of patient blood samples could not be reproduced owing to sample limitations.

Turning to this clone: Its antigen is still unknown. Base quality data are lacking; no much larger clone is found one base away.

Libraries came from the immunoSEQ multiplex PCR assay. Rearranged TCR beta chain sequences were amplified with the hsTCRB Kit following the manufacturer's protocol. An Illumina MiSeq was used to sequence the TCRB libraries. From the authors' description of their analysis: The kit vendor's proprietary platform handled demultiplexing, trimming and gene mapping. Not all clones reach the TCRdb copy of this immuneACCESS table, which keeps in-frame sequences only. Checked studies attribute under half of the gap to unresolved V genes and leave the rest unexplained. V and J calls and clone size follow that table, whereas D and trimming were derived from the DNA. In all, the sample holds 20,000 to 25,000 clones, and 91% of those were seen once. The leading ten clones occupy approximately 9.2% of the sample. The germline V and J ends show losses of 2 bases and 7 bases respectively, and no gene match explains 9 bases of the junction. From the cysteine through the phenylalanine, the CDR3 covers 16 amino acids. This entry keeps only the CDR3 DNA: 48 bases, framed from base 1. CDR1 and CDR2 are drawn from the germline V gene: SGHRS, YFSETQ.

The sequence is built from TRBV5-1 and TRBJ1-6; TRBD1 aligns with 7 central bases. This TCR came from a man aged 25-45 years with glioma. Source: PBMCs, taken from a glioma patient treated with radiotherapy, temozolomide or both. The sequence in DNA is TGCGCCAGCAGCTTCTATCGGACAGGAAACAATTCACCCCTCCACTTT. This sequence encodes CASSFYRTGNNSPLHF.